Shown below are 32 T cell receptor beta chains from a single sample sequenced in a study of OX40 agonist ivuxolimab in advanced cancers. The data were produced by immunoSEQ multiplex PCR, yet TCRdb's version contains in-frame clones alone and is incomplete. Of some 50,000 clones listed, around nine tenths are singletons. Sample: CD4+ or CD8+ T cells sorted from blood, taken in a trial of the OX40 agonist ivuxolimab. The receptors derive from an adult with an advanced solid tumor such as melanoma, head and neck, liver or kidney cancer.

The chain couples TRBV5-1 to TRBJ1-4; the D is unclear. V was cut by 0 bases and J by 3 bases, with 6 bases left in between. Germline V gene lookup returns CDR1 SGHRS and CDR2 YFSETQ. The CDR3 loop spans 14 amino acids. As DNA, the CDR3 is TGCGCCAGCAGCTTGGGTGGATCTAATGAAAAACTGTTTTTT. Translated, it gives CASSLGGSNEKLFF.

The V and J genes are TRBV7-9 and TRBJ2-7; 7 bases are a match to TRBD2. The CDR3 sequence is 14 residues long. Germline V lookup: CDR1 SEHNR, CDR2 FQNEAQ (reference sequence). Unmatched junction bases numbered 4, after V lost 1 base and J lost 4 bases. The CDR3 is CASSLVGGEYEQYF. The CDR3 bases are TGTGCCAGCAGCTTAGTGGGGGGGGAGTACGAGCAGTACTTC.

This clone has just a few counts. The gene calls are TRBV25-1 and TRBJ1-2, with D perhaps TRBD1 (5 bases). This CDR3 spans 12 amino acids. Germline assignment: CDR1 MGHDK and CDR2 SYGVNS. The ends were cut back, 0 bases at V and 7 bases at J, with 6 bases in the middle. The CDR3: CASSEYRAGYTF. CDR3 in DNA: TGTGCCAGCAGTGAATACAGGGCTGGCTACACCTTC.

The genes are TRBV5-8 and TRBJ2-3; the match to TRBD1 covers 7 bases. This CDR3 spans 14 amino acids. Germline CDR1 and CDR2: SGHTS and YDEGEE. The ends lost 5 bases at V and 1 base at J; junction bases unmatched: 4. The CDR3 loop is CASSPGGGTDTQYF. The CDR3 DNA follows: TGTGCCAGCAGTCCAGGGGGTGGCACAGATACGCAGTATTTT.

This chain joins TRBV6-5 and TRBJ2-2; no reliable D call. Trimming left V 2 bases short and J 2 bases short, with 3 bases between. CDR1 MNHEY and CDR2 SVGAGI come from the germline V gene. The CDR3 consists of 13 residues. DNA for the CDR3: TGTGCCAGCAGTTACACCAACACCGGGGAGCTGTTTTTT. Amino acids: CASSYTNTGELFF.

The chain carries TRBV27 and TRBJ1-3; 9 bases fit TRBD1. The junction had 18 bases not matched to a gene; V was cut back by 6 bases and J by 0 bases. Germline V gene sequence: CDR1 MNHEY, CDR2 SMNVEV (reference sequence). The CDR3 loop spans 20 amino acids. CDR3 nucleotide sequence: TGTGCCAGCAGCCATAGGCCGGGACAGGGACCTTACTTCTCTGGAAACACCATATATTTT. Protein: CASSHRPGQGPYFSGNTIYF.

The CDR3 here is CASSQDRTNTGELFF. The CDR3 DNA reads as TGCGCCAGCAGCCAAGATAGGACTAACACCGGGGAGCTGTTTTTT. This chain links TRBV4-1 with TRBJ2-2; D may be TRBD2 (5 bases). V was clipped by 0 bases and J by 2 bases, with 7 bases between them. Germline V gene lookup returns CDR1 MGHRA and CDR2 YSYEKL. CDR3 length: 15 amino acids.

The chain links TRBV11-2 to TRBJ2-2; D remains ambiguous. Germline V gives CDR1 SGHAT, CDR2 FQNNGV. CDR3 length equals 14 residues. V lost 6 bases and J 2 bases, leaving 10 bases between the germline ends. The CDR3 loop reads CASSSLPNTGELFF. CDR3 DNA: TGTGCCAGCAGTTCACTTCCTAACACCGGGGAGCTGTTTTTT.

This sequence joins TRBV7-9 and TRBJ2-7; no definite D call. The germline V gene encodes CDR1 SEHNR and CDR2 FQNEAQ (reference sequence). The CDR3 is 14 residues long. V dropped 5 bases and J dropped 2 bases, with 13 bases sitting between them. Here the CDR3 reads CASSPRTVTYEQYF. As DNA, the CDR3 is TGTGCCAGCAGCCCAAGGACCGTCACCTACGAGCAGTACTTC. Full variable domain (remainder filled in from reference TRBV7-9 and TRBJ2-7): DTGVSQNPRHKITKRGQNVTFRCDPISEHNRLYWYRQTLGQGPEFLTYFQNEAQLEKSRLLSDRFSAERPKGSFSTLEIQRTEQGDSAMYLCASSPRTVTYEQYFGPGTRLTVT.

The J gene is TRBJ2-5, the V gene TRBV30, with D hard to call. Germline CDR1 reads GTSNPN; CDR2 reads SVGIG (reference sequence). V gave up 3 bases and J gave up 5 bases, with 4 bases separating them. The CDR3 is 10 residues long. The CDR3 DNA is TGTGCCTGGAGGGATGAGACCCAGTACTTC. Protein: CAWRDETQYF.

The chain is built from TRBV19 and TRBJ2-1, with D tentatively TRBD2 (6 bases). The CDR3 loop spans 15 amino acids. CDR1 and CDR2 from the germline V gene are LNHDA and SQIVND (reference sequence). Trimming took off 3 bases at V and 4 bases at J, with 13 bases between the two ends. The CDR3 DNA reads TGTGCCAGTAGTATCCGCTCTAGCGTTTACAATGAGCAGTTCTTC. This sequence encodes CASSIRSSVYNEQFF.

The chain employs TRBV6-5 and TRBJ1-5; a possible D gene is TRBD1 (6 bases). CDR1 MNHEY and CDR2 SVGAGI come from the germline V gene. The CDR3 loop spans 14 amino acids. V lost 6 bases, J lost 0 bases, and 9 bases lay in between. In DNA form, the CDR3 reads TGTGCCAGCAGGACAGGTTTTAGCAATCAGCCCCAGCATTTT. It yields the protein CASRTGFSNQPQHF.

This sequence joins TRBV5-6 and TRBJ1-6, with D hard to call. The CDR3 runs to 14 residues. V lost 4 bases and J lost 7, with 12 bases in between. CDR1 SGHDT and CDR2 YYEEEE come from the germline V gene. CDR3 sequence: CASSPLAENSPLHF. In DNA, the CDR3 is TGTGCCAGCAGCCCGCTCGCGGAGAATTCACCCCTCCACTTT.

The chain couples TRBV11-1 to TRBJ2-7, with TRBD1 matching 8 bases. Germline loops: CDR1 SGHAT, CDR2 FQDESV (reference sequence). This CDR3 has 13 amino acids. Unmatched junction bases numbered 5, after V lost 3 bases and J lost 7 bases. The CDR3 protein is CASSFTGGREQYF. The CDR3 DNA sequence: TGTGCCAGCAGCTTCACAGGGGGTCGGGAGCAGTACTTC.

The chain employs TRBV7-9 and TRBJ2-3, with D possibly matching TRBD2 (5 bases). With 2 bases removed from V and 6 bases from J, the gap between germline ends came to 12 bases. This CDR3 has 14 residues. Germline V CDR1 and CDR2: SEHNR, FQNEAQ (reference sequence). The CDR3 DNA reads as TGTGCCAGCAGCTTACGCCGGGATTCCGATACGCAGTATTTT. Translating gives CASSLRRDSDTQYF.

The chain links TRBV4-2 to TRBJ2-1, with D perhaps TRBD1 or TRBD2 (5 bases each). CDR1 and CDR2 from the germline V gene are LGHNA and YNFKEQ. The CDR3 runs 15 residues. V dropped 4 bases and J dropped 9 bases, with 19 bases sitting between them. The CDR3 protein is CASSPTLGMGVEQFF. DNA of the CDR3: TGTGCCAGCAGCCCAACCTTGGGGATGGGGGTTGAGCAGTTCTTC.

The chain couples TRBV6-1 to TRBJ2-7; D is unresolved. The CDR3 totals 12 residues. Trimming shortened V by 1 base and J by 3 bases, and 4 bases separated the two germline ends. CDR1 and CDR2 from the germline V gene are MNHNS and SASEGT. The chain's CDR3 is CASSEVGYEQYF. CDR3 bases: TGTGCCAGCAGTGAAGTAGGCTACGAGCAGTACTTC.

The chain employs TRBV6-5 and TRBJ2-3; D gene uncertain. Germline CDR1 and CDR2: MNHEY and SVGAGI. This CDR3 spans 14 amino acids. Trimming removed 0 bases from V and 0 bases from J, with 4 bases in between. The CDR3 coding sequence is TGTGCCAGCAGTTACTCGGAAAGCACAGATACGCAGTATTTT. Residues: CASSYSESTDTQYF.

V is TRBV27 and J is TRBJ2-7, with D possibly matching TRBD1 (5 bases). Looked up from germline, CDR1 is MNHEY and CDR2 is SMNVEV (reference sequence). CDR3 length equals 12 residues. V was clipped by 5 bases and J by 5 bases, with 10 bases between them. This CDR3 reads CASSQGINEQYF. The CDR3, as DNA: TGTGCCAGCAGTCAGGGTATCAACGAGCAGTACTTC.

The V call is TRBV5-4, the J call TRBJ2-2; no firm D call. Germline lookup yields CDR1 SGHNT and CDR2 YYREEE (reference sequence). This CDR3 has 14 residues. V was shortened by 3 bases and J by 5 bases, with 11 bases between the two germline ends. The CDR3 nucleotides read TGTGCCAGCAGCTCCTCCACCTCGACCGGGGAGCTGTTTTTT. This gives the protein CASSSSTSTGELFF.

The rearrangement links TRBV6-1 to TRBJ2-7; D gene uncertain. The CDR3 spans 14 residues. The germline CDR1 and CDR2 sequences are MNHNS and SASEGT. V shed 6 bases and J shed 2 bases, with 14 bases lying between them. CDR3 protein: CASSAEDQAYEQYF. DNA for the CDR3: TGTGCCAGCAGCGCCGAGGACCAGGCCTACGAGCAGTACTTC.

This sequence joins TRBV27 and TRBJ2-5; 8 bases match TRBD2. The germline V gene encodes CDR1 MNHEY and CDR2 SMNVEV (reference sequence). There are 14 residues in the CDR3. Losses at the gene ends were 5 bases for V and 5 bases for J; bases not matched to a gene: 7. This CDR3 reads CASSTGGAGETQYF. In nucleotides, the CDR3 is TGTGCCAGCAGTACGGGGGGGGCAGGGGAGACCCAGTACTTC.

The chain employs TRBV6-5 and TRBJ2-1; no clear D gene. In germline, CDR1 is MNHEY, CDR2 SVGAGI. Trimming removed 2 bases from V and 6 bases from J, with 11 bases in between. CDR3 length: 14 amino acids. In nucleotides, the CDR3 is TGTGCCAGCAGTTACGGGCAGGTGGTCAATGAGCAGTTCTTC. It translates to CASSYGQVVNEQFF.

The chain has TRBV7-2 and TRBJ1-6; no clear D gene. The CDR3 totals 14 residues. V dropped 4 bases and J dropped 9 bases, with 13 bases sitting between them. Germline V lookup: CDR1 SGHTA, CDR2 FQGNSA. The CDR3 DNA reads TGTGCCAGCAGCTATACAGTATCTGGTTCACCCCTCCACTTT. This encodes CASSYTVSGSPLHF.

The chain joins TRBV19 to TRBJ2-1; TRBD2 aligns across 7 bases. The CDR3 contains 17 residues. Germline V lookup: CDR1 LNHDA, CDR2 SQIVND (reference sequence). Trimming took 1 base from V and 0 from J; bases not matched to a gene: 6. The CDR3 DNA follows: TGTGCCAGTAGTATAGTCTCCGGGAGGCACTCCTACAATGAGCAGTTCTTC. As protein: CASSIVSGRHSYNEQFF.

The chain uses TRBV27 and TRBJ2-7; tentative D call: TRBD2 (5 bases). The CDR3 is made up of 14 amino acids. The V end was cut by 4 bases, the J end by 3 bases, with 13 bases between. Germline values: CDR1 MNHEY, CDR2 SMNVEV (reference sequence). The CDR3 spells CASSYRTGIYEQYF. The CDR3 nucleotides are TGTGCCAGCAGTTACCGGACTGGGATCTACGAGCAGTACTTC.

The chain joins TRBV4-2 to TRBJ2-7, with 10 nucleotides matching TRBD2. CDR3 length: 17 amino acids. Germline CDR1 LGHNA, CDR2 YNFKEQ. The V gene end was trimmed by 0 bases and the J gene end by 3 bases; junction bases not matched to a gene: 8. The CDR3 DNA reads as TGTGCCAGCAGCCAAGATCCTCTAGCGGGGGCTTTCTACGAGCAGTACTTC. Translating gives CASSQDPLAGAFYEQYF.

The chain links TRBV29-1 to TRBJ1-2; D call uncertain. V was trimmed by 3 bases and J by 3 bases, leaving 2 bases between them. Germline V gene lookup returns CDR1 SQVTM and CDR2 ANQGSEA. CDR3 length: 10 residues. The CDR3 region is CSVDDYGYTF. Written as DNA, the CDR3 is TGCAGCGTTGATGACTATGGCTACACCTTC.

This chain connects TRBV27 to TRBJ2-3; TRBD2 matches 13 bases. Germline V gene data show CDR1 as MNHEY and CDR2 as SMNVEV (reference sequence). J gave up 4 bases and V 6 bases, and 7 bases lay outside the gene matches. The CDR3 runs 16 residues. CDR3 sequence: CASRQLAGGPADTQYF. CDR3 sequence (DNA): TGTGCCAGCAGGCAACTAGCGGGGGGGCCCGCAGATACGCAGTATTTT.

The rearrangement uses TRBV2 and TRBJ2-3, with unresolved D. The V gene's germline CDR1 is SNHLY and CDR2 FYNNEI. The CDR3 sequence is 16 residues long. V gave up 0 bases and J gave up 0 bases, with 10 bases separating them. Here the CDR3 reads CASSEAYGRSTDTQYF. The CDR3 bases are TGTGCCAGCAGTGAAGCTTACGGGCGCAGCACAGATACGCAGTATTTT.

The CDR3, as DNA: TGTGCCAGCAGCTTAGGCCCTAGCGGCTACGAGCAGTACTTC. It codes for CASSLGPSGYEQYF. The chain couples TRBV13 to TRBJ2-7; 7 positions match TRBD2. Per germline, CDR1 PRHDT and CDR2 FYEKMQ (reference sequence). CDR3 length: 14 residues. The V segment lost 0 bases and the J segment 3 bases; nucleotides outside the gene matches: 2.

This chain joins TRBV6-5 and TRBJ2-7, with 11 bases that match TRBD2. Per the germline V gene, CDR1 is MNHEY and CDR2 is SVGAGI. The J segment lost 0 bases and the V segment lost 3 bases, leaving 1 base of the junction unmatched. This CDR3 is built from 15 residues. DNA of the CDR3: TGTGCCAGCAGTTATGGGACTAGCGGCTCCTACGAGCAGTACTTC. Translation gives CASSYGTSGSYEQYF.